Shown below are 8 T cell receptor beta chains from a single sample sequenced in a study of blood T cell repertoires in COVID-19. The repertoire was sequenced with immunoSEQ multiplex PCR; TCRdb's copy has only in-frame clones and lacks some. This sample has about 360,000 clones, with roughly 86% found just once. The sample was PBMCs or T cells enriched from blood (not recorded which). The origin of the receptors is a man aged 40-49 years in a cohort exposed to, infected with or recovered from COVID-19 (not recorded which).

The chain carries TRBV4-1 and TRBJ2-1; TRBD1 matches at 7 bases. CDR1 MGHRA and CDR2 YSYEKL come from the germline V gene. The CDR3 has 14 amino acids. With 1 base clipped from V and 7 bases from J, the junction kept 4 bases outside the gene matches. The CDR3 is CASSQANRGNEQFF. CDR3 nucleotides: TGCGCCAGCAGCCAAGCTAACAGGGGAAATGAGCAGTTCTTC.

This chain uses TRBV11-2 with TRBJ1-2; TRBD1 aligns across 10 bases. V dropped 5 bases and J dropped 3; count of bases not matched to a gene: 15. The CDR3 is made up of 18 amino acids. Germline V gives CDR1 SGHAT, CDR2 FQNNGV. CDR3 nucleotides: TGTGCCAGCAGCCCGAGATCCCCCCGGGACAGGGGAGACTATGGCTACACCTTC. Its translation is CASSPRSPRDRGDYGYTF.

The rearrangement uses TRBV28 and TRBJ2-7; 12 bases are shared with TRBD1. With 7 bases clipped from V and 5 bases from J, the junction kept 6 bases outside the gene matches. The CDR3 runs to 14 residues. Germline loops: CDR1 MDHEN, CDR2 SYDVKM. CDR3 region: CASIGTGGLDEQYF. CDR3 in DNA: TGTGCCAGCATCGGGACAGGGGGCTTGGACGAGCAGTACTTC.

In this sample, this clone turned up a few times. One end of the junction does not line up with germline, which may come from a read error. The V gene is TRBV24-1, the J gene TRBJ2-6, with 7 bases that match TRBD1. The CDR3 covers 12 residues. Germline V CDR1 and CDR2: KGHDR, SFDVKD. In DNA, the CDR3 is TGTGCCACCGGAGACAGGGCAAACGTCCTGACTTTC. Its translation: CATGDRANVLTF.

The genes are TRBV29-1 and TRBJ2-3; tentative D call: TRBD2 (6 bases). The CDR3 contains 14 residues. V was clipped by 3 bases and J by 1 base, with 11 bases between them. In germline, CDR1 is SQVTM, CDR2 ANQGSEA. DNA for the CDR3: TGCAGCGTTGAGCTCCAGCGGGGCACAGATACGCAGTATTTT. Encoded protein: CSVELQRGTDTQYF.

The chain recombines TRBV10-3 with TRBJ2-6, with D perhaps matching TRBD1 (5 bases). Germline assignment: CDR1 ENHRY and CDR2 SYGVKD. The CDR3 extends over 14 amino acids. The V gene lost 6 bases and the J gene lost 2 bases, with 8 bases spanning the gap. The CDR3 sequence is CAIRGATGANVLTF. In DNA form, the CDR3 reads TGTGCCATCAGAGGGGCTACTGGGGCCAACGTCCTGACTTTC.

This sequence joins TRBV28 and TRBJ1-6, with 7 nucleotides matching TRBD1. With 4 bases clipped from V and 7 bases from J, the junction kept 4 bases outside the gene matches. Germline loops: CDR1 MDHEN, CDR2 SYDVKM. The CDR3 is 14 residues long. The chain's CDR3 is CASSSGQNNSPLHF. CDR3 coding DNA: TGTGCCAGCAGTTCGGGACAGAACAATTCACCCCTCCACTTT.

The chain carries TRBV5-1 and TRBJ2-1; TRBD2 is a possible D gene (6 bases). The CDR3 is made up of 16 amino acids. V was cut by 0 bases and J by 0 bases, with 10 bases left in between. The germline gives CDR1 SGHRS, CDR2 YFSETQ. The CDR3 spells CASSLEGGISYNEQFF. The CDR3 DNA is TGCGCCAGCAGCTTGGAGGGCGGGATCTCCTACAATGAGCAGTTCTTC.